This T cell receptor (beta chain) appears in the sequencing data of a study of shared clonotypes between healthy human individuals. Germline-derived CDR1 and CDR2 are SGHRS and YFSETQ. CDR3 length equals 15 residues. V was clipped by 3 bases and J by 5 bases; unmatched bases: 8. A CD45RA-negative memory subset and a CD45RA+ naive subset were separated from the CD4+ cells. Study-wide findings and caveats: Donors were few, which limited the genetic and exposure-history diversity represented. A handful of donors shared approximately 5% of their naive CD4 clonotypes.

Genomic DNA belonging to each subset was distributed in equal measure over several immunoSEQ plates. Sequenced by immunoSEQ multiplex PCR; TCRdb stores in-frame clones only, minus some. The sample holds a few million clones, around 90% seen once. Turning to this clone: The antigen is unknown.

The sequence came from a man aged 18 to 29 in good health. Some clones in this sample may be carry-over from other donors' samples. The sequenced sample consisted of naive CD4+ T cells from PBMCs. Specified subset: CD45RA+ positively selected. This chain joins TRBV5-1 and TRBJ2-3; 8 bases line up with TRBD2. The CDR3 region is CASSWGSSGGDTQYF. The CDR3 nucleotides are TGCGCCAGCAGCTGGGGGTCCAGCGGGGGAGATACGCAGTATTTT.